This TCR beta chain is from a study of T cell responses to AZD1222 COVID-19 vaccine (dated by TCRdb to the early 2020s). Study-wide context: AZD1222 recipients with second doses at about 4 weeks or about 12 weeks were pooled, because spike-specific TCR depth and breadth did not differ between schedules. A total of roughly 240 trial participants underwent TCR sequencing, of whom about 210 received two doses of AZD1222 and some 26 received two doses of the MenACWY control vaccine. Trial participants were enrolled into age subgroups of 18-55, 56-69 and 70-plus years, which contained about 160, 30 and 59 TCR-sequenced participants, respectively. Results the study describes overall, beyond this receptor: Vaccine-associated CD4 TCRs spanned the whole spike protein, with dominant responses in regions 160-218 and 743-854. Conclusions about previously exposed vaccinees are limited, since just a handful of AZD1222 recipients were seropositive for SARS-CoV-2 at baseline. The 56-69-year group was small, and its depth increase did not reach significance, likely because of low power. Because no samples from the day 14 peak response were available, repertoires could be characterized only after the peak T cell response. Spike-specific TCR breadth and depth rose significantly after two AZD1222 doses compared with day 0 and with MenACWY recipients. Epitopes outside the regions mutated in the B.1.351 and B.1.1.7 variants were reportedly recognized by nearly half of the unique spike-specific TCRs. Most participants were white British and females outnumbered males, and the authors suggested that clonal diversity may have been underestimated.

Explained via the paper, the time point label denotes: baseline before first vaccination. The vaccinee samples were drawn from two UK trials, COV001 and COV002, one of which was a single-blind randomized controlled phase 2/3 trial testing AZD1222 (ChAdOx1 nCoV-19) in healthy adults. For TCRbeta chain sequencing, PBMC samples were collected from trial participants at day 0 and at day 28 after the second dose. The CDR3 regions of human TCRbeta chains were analyzed by immunosequencing. Turning to the authors' computational methods: TCRs in the repertoires were compared against a reference library of SARS-CoV-2-specific TCRs that had been generated with the MIRA antigen-specificity platform. Breadth meant the fraction of unique TCRs that were SARS-CoV-2-associated, whereas depth meant the fraction of total T cells that were SARS-CoV-2-associated. Using the MIRA data, each spike-specific TCR was mapped to the spike region that the TCR reacts to and placed in a CD4 or CD8 class. Log10-transformed breadth and depth values were compared by one-way ANOVA with Sidak's multiple comparisons tests. Held by TCRdb, this immuneACCESS table contains in-frame sequences only and omits some clones. Under half of the omission traces to an unresolved V gene where checked; the cause of the rest is unknown. D and trimming were read from the DNA, whereas the V and J calls and clone size are those reported in that table. Counted in this sample were 150,000 or so clones; over 75% of them appeared once. The leading ten clones occupy more than 7% of the sample.

This clone was observed a single time. The clone's antigen remains unknown. No clone much larger than this one lies a single base away; base qualities are absent. Sequencing was performed on peripheral blood, taken on day 0 of AZD1222 vaccination. The sequence came from an adult in good health.

The CDR3 amino acid sequence is: CASSLGTSGGAADTQYF. The sequenced DNA is TGTGCCAGCAGTCTGGGGACTAGCGGGGGGGCAGCAGATACGCAGTATTTT. The chain employs TRBV28 and TRBJ2-3; 16 of the junction bases match TRBD2. Based on the germline V gene, the CDR1 and CDR2 sequences are MDHEN and SYDVKM. The CDR3 numbers 17 residues from cysteine through phenylalanine. Only the CDR3 part of the read is kept: 51 bases, read in frame from the first base. Trimming leaves V shorter by 5 bases and J shorter by 4 bases, with the junction holding 6 bases beyond the gene matches.